This T cell receptor (beta chain) was sequenced during a study of CD4 T cells in relation to SARS-CoV-2 and coronaviruses. Study-level results: Monoreactive clones expanded significantly more to SARS-CoV-2 than crossreactive clones did. About 65% of donors had memory CD4+ clonotypes crossrecognizing SARS-CoV-2 and common cold coronavirus spike.

Assay used: immunoSEQ multiplex PCR; TCRdb lists only in-frame clones, some missing. The sample has approximately 50,000 clones; 90% to 95% are singletons. CDR1 SQVTM and CDR2 ANQGSEA come from the germline V gene. The CDR3 runs 14 residues. V lost 7 bases to trimming and J lost 4 bases; unmatched junction nucleotides: 8. With regard to this clone: Its antigen is currently unknown.

The chain carries TRBV29-1 and TRBJ2-7, with 12 positions matching TRBD2. Specimen: naive CD4+ T cells from PBMCs. As for subset: naive CD4+ T cells isolated by negative enrichment. The TCR was taken from an adult with COVID-19. The CDR3 protein is CSARLAGGPYEQYF. Written as DNA, the CDR3 is TGCAGCGCCAGGCTAGCGGGAGGGCCTTACGAGCAGTACTTC.